This T cell receptor (beta chain) was documented in a study of T cells in Graves' hyperthyroidism and ophthalmopathy. Regarding the study as a whole: Researchers report that a 13 V-J model separated ophthalmopathy from stable hyperthyroidism. Blood also held most thyroid clonotypes expanded beyond 0.001.

Patients with uncontrolled infections, other autoimmune diseases, pregnancy or lactation were excluded. Over 8 ml fresh peripheral blood yielded the PBMCs. V lost 0 bases, J lost 4 bases, and 4 bases stayed unmatched. CDR1 and CDR2 from the germline V gene are SGDLS and YYNGEE. CDR3 length: 15 residues. This clonotype showed up many times. As yet, its antigen is unknown. Using RNA transcripts as the source, TCR beta CDR3 regions were amplified. Researchers ran a first-round RT-PCR on the TCR CDR3 using the HTBI primer set. Via MiXCR, TCRdb re-called the multiplex PCR reads, giving one row per CDR3 protein. The sample gives nearly 250,000 distinct CDR3 sequences, 16% of which show up once; under 35% is in the top ten.

This sequence joins TRBV9 and TRBJ2-3; the match to TRBD1 covers 8 bases. Material for sequencing was blood. The receptor was isolated from a woman aged 18-29 years with Graves' ophthalmopathy. CDR3 sequence: CASSVVGQGADTQYF. The CDR3 DNA follows: TGTGCCAGCAGCGTAGTAGGACAGGGCGCAGATACGCAGTATTTT.